The source of this T cell receptor (beta chain) is a study of graft-versus-host responses after intestinal transplantation. Turning to the study itself: As for transplant type, recipients had multivisceral, liver-intestinal, or isolated intestinal grafts. Recipients uniformly received anti-thymocyte globulin induction, followed by tacrolimus and steroids for three to four years.

Grafts had their tissue processed, releasing intraepithelial and lamina propria lymphocytes. Study-level findings and limits: There were GvH clones found in recipient marrow, and some of them appeared first in ileum or blood. When patients had graft-donor T cell macrochimerism, their allografts held high graft-versus-host to host-versus-graft clonal ratios.

There are a few counts of this clone. Its antigen is not known. TCRdb keeps only in-frame clones here, not all; method: immunoSEQ multiplex PCR. The profile shows 13,000 to 15,000 clones, about 70% of them singletons. With V trimmed by 0 bases and J by 2 bases, 1 base remained unmatched. From germline, CDR1 is SGHNT and CDR2 YYREEE (reference sequence). The CDR3 runs 15 residues. This clonotype originated in a human patient who received an intestinal transplant, so some T cells may come from the graft donor. The genes are TRBV5-4 and TRBJ2-7, with TRBD1 identical over 11 bases. The material sequenced was ileum tissue, taken approximately 780 days after intestinal transplantation. The CDR3 sequence is CASSLAGQGAYEQYF. CDR3 bases: TGTGCCAGCAGCTTGGCGGGACAGGGGGCCTACGAGCAGTACTTC.